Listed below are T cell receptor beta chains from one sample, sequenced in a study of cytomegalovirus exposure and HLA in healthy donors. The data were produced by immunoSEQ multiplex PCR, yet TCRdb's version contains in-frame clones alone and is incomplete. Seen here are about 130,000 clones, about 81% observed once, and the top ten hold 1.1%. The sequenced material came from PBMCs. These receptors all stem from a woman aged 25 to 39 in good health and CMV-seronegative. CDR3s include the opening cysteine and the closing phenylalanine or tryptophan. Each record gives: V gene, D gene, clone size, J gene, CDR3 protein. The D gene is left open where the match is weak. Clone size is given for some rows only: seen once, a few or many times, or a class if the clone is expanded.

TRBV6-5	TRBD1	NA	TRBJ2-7	CASSRLDRSYEQYF
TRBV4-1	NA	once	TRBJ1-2	CASSQVQVYRTNNYGYTF
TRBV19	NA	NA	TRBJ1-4	CASKADLVANEKLFF
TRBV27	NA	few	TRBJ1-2	CASSFTGFRGYTF
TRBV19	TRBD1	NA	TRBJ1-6	CASKGQGSYNSPLHF
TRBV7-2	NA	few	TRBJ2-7	CASSLDFRAASYEQYF
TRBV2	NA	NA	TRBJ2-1	CASQGQVNYNEQFF
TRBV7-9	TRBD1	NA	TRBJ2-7	CASSQPGQGRSYEQYF
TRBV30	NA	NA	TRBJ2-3	CAWGLMTDTQYF
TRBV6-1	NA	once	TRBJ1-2	CASSTGTHGYTF
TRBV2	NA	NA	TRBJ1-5	CASRITVGGGSNQPQHF
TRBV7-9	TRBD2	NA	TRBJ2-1	CASSSSGRYEQFF
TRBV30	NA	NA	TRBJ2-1	CAWSRTGEQFF
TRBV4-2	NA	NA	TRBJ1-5	CASSQGDLKNQPQHF
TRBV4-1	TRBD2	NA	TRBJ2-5	CASSRTSGLIGAETQYF
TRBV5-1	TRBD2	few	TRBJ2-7	CASPLAGGQESYEQYF
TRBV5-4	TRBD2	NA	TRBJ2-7	CASSRGERGPRGEQYF
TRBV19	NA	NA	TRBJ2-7	CASSPGTPSYEQYF
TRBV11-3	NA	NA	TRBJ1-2	CASSLVSGTNYGYTF
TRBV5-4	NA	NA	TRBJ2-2	CASRGGERNTGELFF
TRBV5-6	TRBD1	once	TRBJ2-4	CASSPDTGGIQYF
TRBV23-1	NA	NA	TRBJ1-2	CASRGGAQGFNYGYTF
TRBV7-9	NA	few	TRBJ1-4	CASSVLQWGGANEKLFF
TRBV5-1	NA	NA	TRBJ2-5	CASSLGGQETQYF
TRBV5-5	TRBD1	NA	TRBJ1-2	CASSQWDRNYGYTF
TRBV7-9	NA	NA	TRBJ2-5	CASSPTEETQYF
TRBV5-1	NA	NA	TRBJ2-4	CASSLSLGPDIQYF
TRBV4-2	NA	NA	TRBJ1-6	CASSQGGGSYNSPLHF
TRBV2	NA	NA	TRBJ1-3	CASSTQTVGNTIYF
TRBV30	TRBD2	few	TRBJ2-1	CAWSRGGGHNEQFF
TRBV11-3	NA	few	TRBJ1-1	CASSLARAEAFF
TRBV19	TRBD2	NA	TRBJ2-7	CASRKTSGTYEQYF
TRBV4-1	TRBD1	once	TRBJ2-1	CASRAGTGYNEQFF
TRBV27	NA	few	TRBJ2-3	CASSFGRRDTDTQYF
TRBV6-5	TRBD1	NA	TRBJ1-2	CASGRQGSNYGYTF
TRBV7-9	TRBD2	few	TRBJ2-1	CASSSQLAGAHEQFF
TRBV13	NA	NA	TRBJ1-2	CASSFRGNVYGYTF
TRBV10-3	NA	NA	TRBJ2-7	CAISESTSSYEQYF
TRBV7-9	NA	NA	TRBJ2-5	CVSSLRDWKETQYF
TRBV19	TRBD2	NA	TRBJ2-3	CASSGLAGGSTDTQYF
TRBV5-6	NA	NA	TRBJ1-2	CASSLNRVNGYTF
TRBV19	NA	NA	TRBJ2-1	CASRHLDEQFF
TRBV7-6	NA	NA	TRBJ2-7	CASSLGGASYEQYF
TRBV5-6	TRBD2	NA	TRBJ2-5	CASSLLGTSGRAEETQYF
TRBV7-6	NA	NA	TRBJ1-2	CASSLAPGNYGYTF
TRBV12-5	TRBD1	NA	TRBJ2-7	CASGSDRAEQYF
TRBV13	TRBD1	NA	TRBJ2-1	CASSFWQGAYNEQFF
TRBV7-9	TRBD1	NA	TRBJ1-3	CASSLSQGVGNTIYF